The present TCR beta chain was sequenced within a study of blood T cells in healthy people across ages (dated by TCRdb to 2013 to 2016). For the wider study: Template switching captured roughly one uniquely barcoded TCR beta cDNA molecule per two T cells in model experiments. Using the same blood draw, the study looked at two additional independent replicas of 1 million unique cDNA reads for two donors, one aged 18 to 30 and the other aged 80 or older. Donors were grouped into four age groups: young (average about 15 years), middle-aged (approximately 41), aged (about 60) and long-lived (just over 80). To avoid experimental bias, donors of different ages were distributed randomly across sequencing lanes. To track age-related changes in TCR beta repertoire diversity, the study relied on deep sequencing normalized with unique cDNA molecular identifiers. Broad study findings and their caveats: As age increased, observed TCR beta diversity per million T cells dropped in a roughly linear way, and a significant reduction was already evident by age approximately 40. A strong correlation was found between observed TCR beta diversity and the percentage of naive T cells measured by flow cytometry. Bulk unsorted PBMC profiling prevented conclusive comparison of naive and antigen-experienced compartments. Estimates of total diversity based on one million sequenced T cells were considered lower bounds and underestimates. The long-lived group showed more naive CD4+ T cells, fewer expanded clones and increased TCR diversity than the aged group, suggesting age selection. Donor CMV infection status was unknown, potentially confounding age-related changes in expanded clonotypes.

The method was 5' RACE. Instrument on record: Illumina HiSeq 2500. A second PCR of about 6 to 11 cycles was performed with a sample-barcoded 5' primer and a J-beta primer mix. A template-switch 5' adaptor carrying 12 random nucleotides introduced a unique molecular identifier onto each TCR beta cDNA molecule. Each sample yielded at least 3 million CDR3-containing paired-end reads. All of the RNA was converted into first-strand cDNA using the Mint cDNA synthesis kit, with a TRBC-specific oligonucleotide serving as the primer. Following uracil-DNA glycosylase treatment, a first 18-cycle PCR with universal primers M1SS and BC2_uni_R was performed on all cDNA. The study's processing was this. For normalization, 1 million high-quality reads, each with a distinct molecular identifier, were randomly selected from each sample. Reads sharing molecular identifiers were discarded rather than binned into consensus sequences. CDR3 identification, clonotype clustering and error correction used MiTCR with a Q25 quality threshold and the strictest error-elimination algorithm. A nonparametric unseen species model using Euler transformation provided a lower-bound estimate of total TCR beta diversity. TCRdb applied fastp at Q25 and MiXCR to the public reads, then kept only in-frame beta chains. Duplicate CDR3 protein sequences are folded into a single record with the most common DNA and genes. The V and J calls, along with clone size, are taken from TCRdb and not from the paper's own processing. The sample table lists around 800,000 distinct CDR3 sequences, roughly 50% of them with a count of one. The ten largest clones add up to approximately 40% of the sample.

From its cysteine to its phenylalanine, the CDR3 spans 14 amino acids. Of all the DNA, just the CDR3 is kept, 42 bases in frame from base 1. Via the germline V gene, CDR1 is ENHRY and CDR2 SYGVKD. V sheds 0 bases and J sheds 12 bases, leaving 14 bases between their ends. Donors were a few dozen systemically healthy Caucasian individuals from Russia aged roughly 6 to 100 years. Around 10 milliliters of peripheral blood were drawn from each donor into EDTA-treated Vacutainer tubes. Ficoll-Paque density-gradient centrifugation was used to isolate PBMCs, with at least 7 million per sample. Total RNA, at least 6 micrograms per sample, was extracted from PBMCs with Trizol reagent. Naive CD45RAhigh/CD27high T cell percentages were measured by flow cytometry on a PBMC aliquot from every donor. In the case of this clonotype: No antigen is known for it. It has no much larger one-base neighbor in the sample; base qualities were not kept.

Sequencing was performed on blood. The TCR was taken from a man aged 80 or over in good health. The receptor chain draws on TRBV10-3 and TRBJ1-4; no D gene is confidently identified. The nucleotide sequence is given as TGTGCCATCAGTGAGTCTGTTCTAAGGGAGGAACTGTTTTTT. It codes for CAISESVLREELFF.